This T cell receptor beta chain was recorded in a study of blood T cell repertoires in COVID-19. In the study overall: Some COVID-19 samples were acute and others convalescent; all came from the United States, Italy and Spain. PBMCs, B-cell-depleted T cells, or T cells were the source of the cDNA or gDNA that made up the material.

The CDR3 runs 15 residues. Trimming left V 3 bases short and J 4 bases short, with 10 bases between. Per the germline V gene, CDR1 is MNHEY and CDR2 is SVGAGI. As processed by the authors: From reference gene primer amplification, estimates of nucleated cell counts were derived. Assay: immunoSEQ multiplex PCR; the TCRdb copy retains only in-frame clones and omits some. V and J calls and clone size follow that table, whereas D and trimming were derived from the DNA. The table records roughly 210,000 clones, less than 90% of them present only once. V gene TRBV6-5 combines with J gene TRBJ1-6; D uncertain. This TCR derives from a man in his 70s with acute or convalescent COVID-19. Sequencing input: peripheral blood. The CDR3 is CASSYSGTYNSPLHF. The CDR3, as DNA: TGTGCCAGCAGTTATAGCGGTACATATAATTCACCCCTCCACTTT.